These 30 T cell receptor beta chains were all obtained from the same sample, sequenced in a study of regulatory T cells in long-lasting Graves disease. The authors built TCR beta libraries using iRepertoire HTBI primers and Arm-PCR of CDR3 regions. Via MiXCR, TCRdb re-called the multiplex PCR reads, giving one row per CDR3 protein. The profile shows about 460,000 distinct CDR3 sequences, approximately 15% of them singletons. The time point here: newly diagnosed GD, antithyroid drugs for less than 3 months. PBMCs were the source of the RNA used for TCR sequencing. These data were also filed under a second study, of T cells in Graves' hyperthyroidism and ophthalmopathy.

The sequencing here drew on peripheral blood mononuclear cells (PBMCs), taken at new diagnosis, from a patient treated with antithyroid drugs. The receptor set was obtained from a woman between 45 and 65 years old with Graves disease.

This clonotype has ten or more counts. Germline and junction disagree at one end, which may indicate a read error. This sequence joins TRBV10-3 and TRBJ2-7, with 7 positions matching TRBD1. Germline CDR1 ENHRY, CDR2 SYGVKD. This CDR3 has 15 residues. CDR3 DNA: TGTGCCATAAGTGACGAGGGGGCGAGCTCCTACGAGCAGTACTTC. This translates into CAISDEGASSYEQYF.

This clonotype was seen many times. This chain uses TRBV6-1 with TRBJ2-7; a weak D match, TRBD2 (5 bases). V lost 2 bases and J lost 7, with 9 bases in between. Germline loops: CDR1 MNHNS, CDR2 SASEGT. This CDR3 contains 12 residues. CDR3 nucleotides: TGTGCCAGCAGTGAATGGGCGGGTGAGCAGTACTTC. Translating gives CASSEWAGEQYF.

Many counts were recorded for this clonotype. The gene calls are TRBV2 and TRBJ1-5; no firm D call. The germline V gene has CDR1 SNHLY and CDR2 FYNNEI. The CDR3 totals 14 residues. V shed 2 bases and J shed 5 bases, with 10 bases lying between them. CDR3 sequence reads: CASSESSEDQPQHF. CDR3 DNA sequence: TGTGCCAGCAGTGAAAGTTCCGAGGATCAGCCCCAGCATTTT.

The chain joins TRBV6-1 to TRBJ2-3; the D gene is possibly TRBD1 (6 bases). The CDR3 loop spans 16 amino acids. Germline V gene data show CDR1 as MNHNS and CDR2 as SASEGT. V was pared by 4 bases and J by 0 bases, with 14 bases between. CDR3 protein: CASSVNRVESTDTQYF. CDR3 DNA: TGTGCCAGCAGTGTTAACAGGGTTGAGAGCACAGATACGCAGTATTTT.

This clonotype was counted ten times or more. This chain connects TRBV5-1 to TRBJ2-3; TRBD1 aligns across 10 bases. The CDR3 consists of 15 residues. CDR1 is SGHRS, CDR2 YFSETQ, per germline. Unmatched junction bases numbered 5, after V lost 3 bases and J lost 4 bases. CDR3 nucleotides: TGCGCCAGCAGCTCCGGGACAGGGGCCCCAGATACGCAGTATTTT. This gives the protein CASSSGTGAPDTQYF.

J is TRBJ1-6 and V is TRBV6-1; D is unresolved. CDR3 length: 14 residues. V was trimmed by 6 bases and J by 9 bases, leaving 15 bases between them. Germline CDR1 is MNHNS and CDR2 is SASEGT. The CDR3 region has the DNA TGTGCCAGCAGCCCTCGATTGTCGGGTTCACCCCTCCACTTT. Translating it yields CASSPRLSGSPLHF.

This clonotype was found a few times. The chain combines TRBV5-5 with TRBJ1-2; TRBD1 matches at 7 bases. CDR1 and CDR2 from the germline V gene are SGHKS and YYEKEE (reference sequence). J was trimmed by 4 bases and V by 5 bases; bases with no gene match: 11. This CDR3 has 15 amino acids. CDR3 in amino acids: CASRHLTGPTYGYTF. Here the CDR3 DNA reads TGTGCCAGCAGACACCTGACAGGGCCAACCTATGGCTACACCTTC.

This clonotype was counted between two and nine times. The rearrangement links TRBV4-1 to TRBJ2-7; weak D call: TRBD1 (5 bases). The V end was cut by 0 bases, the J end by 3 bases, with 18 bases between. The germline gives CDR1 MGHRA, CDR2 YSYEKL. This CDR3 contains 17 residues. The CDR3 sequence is CASSQDYATELFYEQYF. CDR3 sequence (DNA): TGCGCCAGCAGCCAAGACTATGCGACAGAGCTATTCTACGAGCAGTACTTC.

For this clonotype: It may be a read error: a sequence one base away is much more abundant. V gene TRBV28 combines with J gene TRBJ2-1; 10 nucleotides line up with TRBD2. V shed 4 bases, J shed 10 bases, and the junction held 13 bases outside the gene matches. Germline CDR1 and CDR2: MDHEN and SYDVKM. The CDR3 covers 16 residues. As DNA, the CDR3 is TGTGCCAGCAGTTCACCGGGACTAGCGTCCTCCTACGAGCAGTTCTTC. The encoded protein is CASSSPGLASSYEQFF.

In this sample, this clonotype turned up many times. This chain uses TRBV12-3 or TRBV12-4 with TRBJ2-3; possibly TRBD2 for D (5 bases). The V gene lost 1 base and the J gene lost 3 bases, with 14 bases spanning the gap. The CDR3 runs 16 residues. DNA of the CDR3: TGTGCCAGCAGTTTAGGTGGTTTAGCGCATACAGATACGCAGTATTTT. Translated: CASSLGGLAHTDTQYF.

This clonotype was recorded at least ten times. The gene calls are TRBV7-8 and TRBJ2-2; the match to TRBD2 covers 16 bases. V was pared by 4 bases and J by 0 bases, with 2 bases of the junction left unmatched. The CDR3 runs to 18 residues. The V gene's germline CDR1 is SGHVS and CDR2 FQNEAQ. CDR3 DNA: TGTGCCAGCAGCTCGGGACTAGCGGGAGGGTCGAACACCGGGGAGCTGTTTTTT. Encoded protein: CASSSGLAGGSNTGELFF.

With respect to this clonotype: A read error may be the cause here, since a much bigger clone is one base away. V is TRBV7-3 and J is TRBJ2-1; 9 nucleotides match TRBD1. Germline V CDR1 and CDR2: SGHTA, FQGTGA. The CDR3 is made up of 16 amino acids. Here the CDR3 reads CASSLEGQGGSSERFF. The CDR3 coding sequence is TGTGCCAGCAGCTTAGAGGGACAGGGAGGTTCGAGTGAGCGGTTCTTC.

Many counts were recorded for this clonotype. The CDR3: CASSTGSGGDTQYF. The CDR3 DNA reads TGTGCCAGCAGTACCGGGAGTGGGGGCGATACGCAGTATTTT. The J gene is TRBJ2-3, the V gene TRBV12-3 or TRBV12-4, with D perhaps assigned TRBD1 or TRBD2 (6 bases each). V gave up 5 bases and J gave up 6 bases, with 15 bases separating them. The CDR3 sequence is 14 residues long.

As DNA, the CDR3 is TGTGCCAGCAGCTTAGAGGACAGGGGGGACTCTGGGGCCAACGTCCTGACTTTC. It translates to CASSLEDRGDSGANVLTF. This chain links TRBV11-3 with TRBJ2-6; 10 nucleotides agree with TRBD1. The CDR3 is made up of 18 amino acids. Germline V gene data show CDR1 as SGHNT and CDR2 as YENEEA. V was pared by 0 bases and J by 0 bases, with 2 bases of the junction left unmatched.

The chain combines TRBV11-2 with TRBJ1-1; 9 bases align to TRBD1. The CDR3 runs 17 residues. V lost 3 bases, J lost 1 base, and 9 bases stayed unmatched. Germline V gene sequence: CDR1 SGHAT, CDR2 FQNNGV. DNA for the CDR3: TGTGCCAGCAGCTTCTCCGTTCCGGGACAGGGGAACACTGAAGCTTTCTTT. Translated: CASSFSVPGQGNTEAFF.

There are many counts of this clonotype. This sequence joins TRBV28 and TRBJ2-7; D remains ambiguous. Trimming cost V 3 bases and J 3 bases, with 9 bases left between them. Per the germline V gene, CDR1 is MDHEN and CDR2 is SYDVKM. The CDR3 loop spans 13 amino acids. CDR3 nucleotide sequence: TGTGCCAGCAGTTTTTTCGTCAGCTACGAGCAGTACTTC. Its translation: CASSFFVSYEQYF.

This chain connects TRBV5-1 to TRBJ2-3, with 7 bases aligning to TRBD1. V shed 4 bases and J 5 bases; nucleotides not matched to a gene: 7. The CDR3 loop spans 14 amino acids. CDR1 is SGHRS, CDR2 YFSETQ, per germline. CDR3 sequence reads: CASSRATGRDTQYF. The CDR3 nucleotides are TGCGCCAGCAGCCGAGCGACAGGGAGAGATACGCAGTATTTT. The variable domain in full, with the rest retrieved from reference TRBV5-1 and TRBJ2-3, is KAGVTQTPRYLIKTRGQQVTLSCSPISGHRSVSWYQQTPGQGLQFLFEYFSETQRNKGNFPGRFSGRQFSNSRSEMNVSTLELGDSALYLCASSRATGRDTQYFGPGTRLTVL.

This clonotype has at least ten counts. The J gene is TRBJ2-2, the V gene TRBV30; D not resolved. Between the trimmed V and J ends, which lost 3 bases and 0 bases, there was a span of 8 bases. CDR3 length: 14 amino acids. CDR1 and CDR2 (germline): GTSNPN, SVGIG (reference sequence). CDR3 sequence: CAWRELANTGELFF. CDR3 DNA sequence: TGTGCCTGGAGAGAGCTGGCGAACACCGGGGAGCTGTTTTTT.

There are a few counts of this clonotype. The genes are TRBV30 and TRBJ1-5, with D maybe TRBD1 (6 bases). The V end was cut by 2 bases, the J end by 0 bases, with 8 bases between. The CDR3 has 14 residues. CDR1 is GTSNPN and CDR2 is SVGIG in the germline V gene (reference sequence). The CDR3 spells CAWSPGDSNQPQHF. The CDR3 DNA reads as TGTGCCTGGAGTCCAGGGGATAGCAATCAGCCCCAGCATTTT.

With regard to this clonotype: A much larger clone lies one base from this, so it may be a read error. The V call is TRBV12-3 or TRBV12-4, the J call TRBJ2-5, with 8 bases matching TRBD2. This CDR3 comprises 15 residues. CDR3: CTSSLLAGPQETQYF. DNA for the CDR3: TGTACCAGCAGCCTGCTAGCGGGCCCCCAAGAGACCCAGTACTTC.

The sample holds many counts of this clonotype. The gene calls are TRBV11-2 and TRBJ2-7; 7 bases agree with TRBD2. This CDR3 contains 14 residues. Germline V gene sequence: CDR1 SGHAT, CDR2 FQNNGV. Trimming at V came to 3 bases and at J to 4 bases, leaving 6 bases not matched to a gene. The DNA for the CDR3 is TGTGCCAGCAGCTTTGGACTAGGGGAATACGAGCAGTACTTC. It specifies CASSFGLGEYEQYF.

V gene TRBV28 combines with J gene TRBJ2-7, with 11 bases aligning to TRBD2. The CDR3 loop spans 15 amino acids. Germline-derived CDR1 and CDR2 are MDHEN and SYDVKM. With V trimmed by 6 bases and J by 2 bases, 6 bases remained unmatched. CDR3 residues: CASSTGTSGTYEQYF. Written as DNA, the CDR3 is TGTGCCAGCAGCACCGGGACTAGCGGCACCTACGAGCAGTACTTC.

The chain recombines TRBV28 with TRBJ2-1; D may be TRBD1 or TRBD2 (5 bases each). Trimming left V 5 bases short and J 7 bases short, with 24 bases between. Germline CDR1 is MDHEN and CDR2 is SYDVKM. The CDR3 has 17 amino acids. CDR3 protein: CASSGSGGAVRWNEQFF. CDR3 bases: TGTGCCAGCAGTGGTAGTGGGGGAGCTGTACGGTGGAATGAGCAGTTCTTC.

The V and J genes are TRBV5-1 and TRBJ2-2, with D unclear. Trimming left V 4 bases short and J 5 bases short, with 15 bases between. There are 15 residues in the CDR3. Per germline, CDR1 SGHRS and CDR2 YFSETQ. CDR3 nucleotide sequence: TGCGCCAGCAGCCTTAGAACGCCTCCTACCGGGGAGCTGTTTTTT. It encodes CASSLRTPPTGELFF.

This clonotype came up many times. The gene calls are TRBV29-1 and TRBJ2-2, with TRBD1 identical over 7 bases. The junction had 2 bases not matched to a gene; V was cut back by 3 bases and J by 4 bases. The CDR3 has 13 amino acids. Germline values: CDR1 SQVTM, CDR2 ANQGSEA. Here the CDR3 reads CSVDAGGTGELFF. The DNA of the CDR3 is TGCAGCGTTGATGCAGGGGGCACCGGGGAGCTGTTTTTT.

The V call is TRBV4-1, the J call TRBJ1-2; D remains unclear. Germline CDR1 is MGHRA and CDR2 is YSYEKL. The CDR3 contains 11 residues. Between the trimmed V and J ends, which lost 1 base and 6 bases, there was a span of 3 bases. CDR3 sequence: CASSQGNGYTF. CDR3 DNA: TGCGCCAGCAGCCAAGGCAATGGCTACACCTTC.

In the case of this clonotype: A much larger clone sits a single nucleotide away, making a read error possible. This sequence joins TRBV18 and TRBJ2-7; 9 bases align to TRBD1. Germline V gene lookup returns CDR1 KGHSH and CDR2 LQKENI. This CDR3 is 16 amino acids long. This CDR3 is CAGSPPGQGTSWEQYF. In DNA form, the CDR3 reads TGTGCCGGCTCACCACCGGGACAGGGTACCTCATGGGAGCAGTACTTC.

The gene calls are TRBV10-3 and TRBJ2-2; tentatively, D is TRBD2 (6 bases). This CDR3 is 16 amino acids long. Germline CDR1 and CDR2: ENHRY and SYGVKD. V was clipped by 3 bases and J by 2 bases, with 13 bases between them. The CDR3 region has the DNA TGTGCCATCAGTGATTTGTCTAGCGACAACACCGGGGAGCTGTTTTTT. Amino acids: CAISDLSSDNTGELFF.

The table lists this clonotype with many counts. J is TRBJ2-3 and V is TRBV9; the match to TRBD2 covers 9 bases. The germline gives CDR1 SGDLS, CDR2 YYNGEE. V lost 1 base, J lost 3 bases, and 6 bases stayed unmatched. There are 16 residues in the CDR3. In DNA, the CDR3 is TGTGCCAGCAGCGTACTAGCGGGAAGGGTGACAGATACGCAGTATTTT. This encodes CASSVLAGRVTDTQYF.

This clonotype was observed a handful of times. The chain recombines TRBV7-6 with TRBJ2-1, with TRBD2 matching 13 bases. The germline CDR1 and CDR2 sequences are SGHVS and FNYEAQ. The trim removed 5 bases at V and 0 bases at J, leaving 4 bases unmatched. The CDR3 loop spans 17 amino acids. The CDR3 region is CASSLRTSGGSYNEQFF. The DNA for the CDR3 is TGTGCCAGCAGCCTTAGGACTAGCGGGGGCTCCTACAATGAGCAGTTCTTC.